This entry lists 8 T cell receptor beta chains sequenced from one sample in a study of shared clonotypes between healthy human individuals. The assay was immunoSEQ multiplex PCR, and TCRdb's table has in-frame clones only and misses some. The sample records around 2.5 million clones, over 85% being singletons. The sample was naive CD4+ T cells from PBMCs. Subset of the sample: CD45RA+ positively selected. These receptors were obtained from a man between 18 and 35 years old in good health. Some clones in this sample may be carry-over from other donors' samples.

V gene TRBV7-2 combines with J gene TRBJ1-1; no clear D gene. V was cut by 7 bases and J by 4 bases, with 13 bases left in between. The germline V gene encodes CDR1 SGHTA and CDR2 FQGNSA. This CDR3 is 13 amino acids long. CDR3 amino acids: CASTFAPGTEAFF. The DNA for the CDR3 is TGTGCCAGCACCTTTGCTCCGGGCACTGAAGCTTTCTTT.

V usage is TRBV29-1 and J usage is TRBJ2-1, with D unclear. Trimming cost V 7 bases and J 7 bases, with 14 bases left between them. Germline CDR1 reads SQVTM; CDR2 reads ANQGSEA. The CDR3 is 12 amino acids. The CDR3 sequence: CSGERPNNEQFF. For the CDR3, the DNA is TGCAGCGGCGAACGGCCTAATAATGAGCAGTTCTTC.

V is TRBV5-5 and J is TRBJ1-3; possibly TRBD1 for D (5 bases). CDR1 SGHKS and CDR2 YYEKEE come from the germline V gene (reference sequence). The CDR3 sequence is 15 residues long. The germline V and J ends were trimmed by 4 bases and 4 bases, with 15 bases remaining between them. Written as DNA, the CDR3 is TGTGCCAGCAGCACGGCTCCAGGGCGCGGAAACACCATATATTTT. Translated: CASSTAPGRGNTIYF.

The CDR3 nucleotides read TGTGCCAGCAGTTACCACTTCAGGGACGCGAACACTGAAGCTTTCTTT. Encoded protein: CASSYHFRDANTEAFF. The chain recombines TRBV6-5 with TRBJ1-1, with D possibly being TRBD1 (5 bases). Germline values: CDR1 MNHEY, CDR2 SVGAGI. Deletions cut 2 bases from V and 1 base from J, with 14 bases between. This CDR3 comprises 16 residues.

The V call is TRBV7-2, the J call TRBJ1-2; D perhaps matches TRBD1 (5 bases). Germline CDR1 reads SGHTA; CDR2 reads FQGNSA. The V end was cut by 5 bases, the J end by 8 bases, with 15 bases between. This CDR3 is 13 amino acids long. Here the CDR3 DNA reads TGTGCCAGCAGCCACGGCGGGGCGGGGGGCTACACCTTC. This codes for CASSHGGAGGYTF.

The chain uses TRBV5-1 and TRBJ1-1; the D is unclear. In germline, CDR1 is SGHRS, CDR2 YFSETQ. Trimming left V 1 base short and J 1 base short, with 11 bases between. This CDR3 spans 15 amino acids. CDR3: CASSLIGGRNTEAFF. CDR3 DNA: TGCGCCAGCAGCTTGATCGGAGGCAGGAACACTGAAGCTTTCTTT.

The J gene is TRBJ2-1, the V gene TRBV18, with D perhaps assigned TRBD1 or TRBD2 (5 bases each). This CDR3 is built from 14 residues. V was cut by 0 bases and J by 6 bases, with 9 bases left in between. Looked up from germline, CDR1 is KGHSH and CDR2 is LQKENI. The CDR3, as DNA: TGTGCCAGCTCACCACCTTGGGGGAGCAATGAGCAGTTCTTC. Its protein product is CASSPPWGSNEQFF.

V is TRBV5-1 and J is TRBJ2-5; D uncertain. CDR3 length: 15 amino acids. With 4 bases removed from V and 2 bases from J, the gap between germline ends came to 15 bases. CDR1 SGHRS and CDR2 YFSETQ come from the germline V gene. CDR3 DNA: TGCGCCAGCAGCCCCAGAAGGTTCGGGCAAGAGACCCAGTACTTC. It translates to CASSPRRFGQETQYF.